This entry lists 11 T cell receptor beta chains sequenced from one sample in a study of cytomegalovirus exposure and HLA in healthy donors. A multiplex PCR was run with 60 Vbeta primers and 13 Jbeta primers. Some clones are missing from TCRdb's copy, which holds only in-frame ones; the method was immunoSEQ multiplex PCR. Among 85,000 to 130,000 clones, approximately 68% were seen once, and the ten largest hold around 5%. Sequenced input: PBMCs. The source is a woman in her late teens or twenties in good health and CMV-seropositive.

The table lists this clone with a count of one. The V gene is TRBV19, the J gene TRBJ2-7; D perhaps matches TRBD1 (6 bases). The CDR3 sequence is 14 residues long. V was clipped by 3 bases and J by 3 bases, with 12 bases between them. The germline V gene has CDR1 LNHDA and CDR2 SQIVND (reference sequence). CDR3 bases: TGTGCCAGTAGTATGGGGGCAGGGAGCTACGAGCAGTACTTC. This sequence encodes CASSMGAGSYEQYF.

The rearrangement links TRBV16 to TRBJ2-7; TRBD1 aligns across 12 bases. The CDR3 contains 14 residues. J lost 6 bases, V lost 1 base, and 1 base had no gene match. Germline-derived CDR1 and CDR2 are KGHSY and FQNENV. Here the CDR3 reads CASSQWDRGPEQYF. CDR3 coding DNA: TGTGCCAGCAGCCAATGGGACAGGGGGCCCGAGCAGTACTTC.

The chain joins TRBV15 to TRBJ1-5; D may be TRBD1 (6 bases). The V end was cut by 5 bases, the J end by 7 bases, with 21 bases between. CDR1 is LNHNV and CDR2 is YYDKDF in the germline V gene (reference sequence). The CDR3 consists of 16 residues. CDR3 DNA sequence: TGTGCCACCAGCTCAGAGATGGGGGCGATTGGGCAGCCCCAGCATTTT. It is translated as CATSSEMGAIGQPQHF.

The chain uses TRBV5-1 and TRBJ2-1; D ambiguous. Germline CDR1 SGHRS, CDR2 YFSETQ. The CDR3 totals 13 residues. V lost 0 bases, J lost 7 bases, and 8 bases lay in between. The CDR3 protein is CASSLATINEQFF. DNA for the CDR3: TGCGCCAGCAGCTTGGCTACTATTAATGAGCAGTTCTTC.

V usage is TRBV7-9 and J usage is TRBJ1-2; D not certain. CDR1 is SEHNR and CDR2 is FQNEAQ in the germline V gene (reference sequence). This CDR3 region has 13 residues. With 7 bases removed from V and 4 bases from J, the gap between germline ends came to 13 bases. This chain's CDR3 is CASIPTELYGYTF. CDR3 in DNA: TGTGCCAGCATCCCCACCGAACTCTATGGCTACACCTTC. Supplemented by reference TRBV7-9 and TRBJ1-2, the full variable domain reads DTGVSQNPRHKITKRGQNVTFRCDPISEHNRLYWYRQTLGQGPEFLTYFQNEAQLEKSRLLSDRFSAERPKGSFSTLEIQRTEQGDSAMYLCASIPTELYGYTFGSGTRLTVV.

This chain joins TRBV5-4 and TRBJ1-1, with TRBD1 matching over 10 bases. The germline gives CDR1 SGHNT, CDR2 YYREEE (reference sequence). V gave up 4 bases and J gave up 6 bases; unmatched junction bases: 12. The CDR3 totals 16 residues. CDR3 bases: TGTGCCAGCAGCCAAGGGTTCCGGACAGGGGGGGCTGAAGCTTTCTTT. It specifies CASSQGFRTGGAEAFF.

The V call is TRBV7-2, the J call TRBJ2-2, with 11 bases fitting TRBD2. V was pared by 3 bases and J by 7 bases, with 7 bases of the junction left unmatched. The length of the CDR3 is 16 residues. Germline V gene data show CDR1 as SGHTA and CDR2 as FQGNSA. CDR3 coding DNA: TGTGCCAGCAGCTTGCTACTAGCGGGAGAGGTCGGGGAGCTGTTTTTT. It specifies CASSLLLAGEVGELFF.

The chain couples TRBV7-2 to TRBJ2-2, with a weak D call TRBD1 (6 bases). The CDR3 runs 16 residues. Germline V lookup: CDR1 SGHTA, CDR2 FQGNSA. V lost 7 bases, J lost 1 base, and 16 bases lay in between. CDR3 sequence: CASTTQAGENTGELFF. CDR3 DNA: TGTGCCAGCACCACCCAGGCAGGGGAGAACACCGGGGAGCTGTTTTTT.

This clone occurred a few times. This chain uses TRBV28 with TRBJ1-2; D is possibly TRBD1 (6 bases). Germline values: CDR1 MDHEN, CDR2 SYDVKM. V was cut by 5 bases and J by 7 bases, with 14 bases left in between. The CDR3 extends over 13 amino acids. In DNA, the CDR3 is TGTGCCAGCAGTACGGACAGAAGAGGTGGCTACACCTTC. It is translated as CASSTDRRGGYTF.

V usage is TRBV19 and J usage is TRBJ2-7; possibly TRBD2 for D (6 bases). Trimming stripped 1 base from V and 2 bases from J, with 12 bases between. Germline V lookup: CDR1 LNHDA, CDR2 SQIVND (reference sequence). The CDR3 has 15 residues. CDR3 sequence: CASSIGGEATYEQYF. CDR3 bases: TGTGCCAGTAGTATAGGGGGGGAAGCCACCTACGAGCAGTACTTC.

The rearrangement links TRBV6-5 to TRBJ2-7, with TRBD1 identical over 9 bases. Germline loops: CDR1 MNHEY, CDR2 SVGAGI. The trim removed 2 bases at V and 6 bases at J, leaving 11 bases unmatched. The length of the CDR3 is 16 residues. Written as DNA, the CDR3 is TGTGCCAGCAGTTACGACCGGGACAGGGACGGATTCGAGCAGTACTTC. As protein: CASSYDRDRDGFEQYF.